One and the same sample provided the 9 T cell receptor beta chains below, sequenced in a study of long-term antiretroviral therapy in people with HIV. It was version v3.0 of the immunoSEQ assay that was run at survey level. Some clones are missing from TCRdb's copy, which holds only in-frame ones; the method was immunoSEQ multiplex PCR. The sample shows roughly 16,000 clones, roughly 94% of them seen only once. The sequenced sample was unsorted PBMCs, obtained about 6 years after starting antiretroviral therapy. These receptor sequences come from a woman in her forties or fifties with HIV.

This chain links TRBV2 with TRBJ2-1; the match to TRBD2 covers 11 bases. Germline CDR1 reads SNHLY; CDR2 reads FYNNEI. The CDR3 contains 16 residues. V dropped 6 bases and J dropped 6; count of bases not matched to a gene: 10. CDR3 DNA sequence: TGTGCCAGCAGCCAAACACTAGCGGGAGTAGCCAATGAGCAGTTCTTC. Its translation is CASSQTLAGVANEQFF.

V and J are TRBV30 and TRBJ2-5; unclear D gene. CDR1 is GTSNPN and CDR2 is SVGIG in the germline V gene (reference sequence). V shed 0 bases and J shed 5 bases, with 7 bases lying between them. The CDR3 contains 12 residues. The CDR3, as DNA: TGTGCCTGGAGTGTTAATGGGGAGACCCAGTACTTC. Translation gives CAWSVNGETQYF. The entire variable domain, with the rest obtained from reference TRBV30 and TRBJ2-5, is as follows: SQTIHQWPATLVQPVGSPLSLECTVEGTSNPNLYWYRQAAGRGLQLLFYSVGIGQISSEVPQNLSASRPQDRQFILSSKKLLLSDSGFYLCAWSVNGETQYFGPGTRLLVL.

This chain's CDR3 is CASSSQGFEQYF. CDR3 DNA sequence: TGTGCCAGCAGCTCCCAGGGTTTCGAGCAGTACTTC. V and J are TRBV6-5 and TRBJ2-5, with D perhaps matching TRBD1 (5 bases). TRBJ2-7 matches the DNA end more closely, so the J call is doubtful. Looked up from germline, CDR1 is MNHEY and CDR2 is SVGAGI. CDR3 length: 12 residues.

This clone was counted only a few times. V usage is TRBV28 and J usage is TRBJ1-1, with no clear D. From germline, CDR1 is MDHEN and CDR2 SYDVKM. V shed 4 bases and J shed 8 bases, with 20 bases lying between them. This CDR3 contains 15 residues. The CDR3 reads CASSSEPRPVREAFF. In DNA form, the CDR3 reads TGTGCCAGCAGTTCGGAACCTCGCCCCGTGAGAGAAGCTTTCTTT.

The chain carries TRBV18 and TRBJ2-2, with a possible D match to TRBD2 (6 bases). The CDR3 has 14 residues. Germline V gene lookup returns CDR1 KGHSH and CDR2 LQKENI. The V gene lost 2 bases and the J gene lost 5 bases, with 9 bases spanning the gap. CDR3 sequence: CASSPTGETGELFF. The CDR3 DNA reads TGTGCCAGCTCACCAACGGGAGAGACCGGGGAGCTGTTTTTT.

The chain is built from TRBV12-2 and TRBJ2-2; the table names TRBD1, a call not compared with the DNA. TRBV12-2 is flagged as a pseudogene. This CDR3 region has 16 residues. CDR3 DNA sequence: TGTGCAAGTCGCGGCAGACAGGGGGCGAACACCGGGGAGCTGTTTTTT. The encoded protein is CASRGRQGANTGELFF.

This chain connects TRBV11-3 to TRBJ2-7; TRBD2 is a possible D gene (6 bases). Germline CDR1 and CDR2: SGHNT and YENEEA. This CDR3 is built from 14 residues. The V and J ends lost 5 bases and 2 bases respectively, with 13 bases between them. The chain's CDR3 is CASSLAGGTYEQYF. The CDR3 region has the DNA TGTGCCAGCAGCCTTGCAGGCGGGACCTACGAGCAGTACTTC.

The rearrangement uses TRBV6-5 and TRBJ2-1; D call uncertain. V was shortened by 6 bases and J by 3 bases, with 9 bases between the two germline ends. The CDR3 consists of 13 residues. Germline V gives CDR1 MNHEY, CDR2 SVGAGI. CDR3 residues: CASSPDYYNEQFF. The CDR3 region has the DNA TGTGCCAGCAGCCCGGATTACTACAATGAGCAGTTCTTC.

J is TRBJ2-1 and V is TRBV5-1; possibly TRBD1 or TRBD2 for D (5 bases each). Germline lookup yields CDR1 SGHRS and CDR2 YFSETQ. Between the trimmed V and J ends, which lost 3 bases and 4 bases, there was a span of 14 bases. The CDR3 contains 15 residues. CDR3 loop: CASSSRGDGYNEQFF. The DNA of the CDR3 is TGCGCCAGCAGCTCCAGAGGGGACGGGTACAATGAGCAGTTCTTC.